Below are 26 T cell receptor beta chains sequenced from a single sample in a study of blood T cell repertoires in COVID-19. The repertoire was sequenced with immunoSEQ multiplex PCR; TCRdb's copy has only in-frame clones and lacks some. Among approximately 100,000 clones listed, roughly 84% were seen once. Sequencing input: peripheral blood. The receptor source for this set is a woman older than 75 with active or convalescent COVID-19.

V is TRBV6-6 and J is TRBJ2-1; 9 nucleotides agree with TRBD1. This CDR3 has 15 residues. V gave up 0 bases and J gave up 8 bases; unmatched junction bases: 5. In germline, CDR1 is MNHNY, CDR2 SVGAGI (reference sequence). The CDR3 nucleotides read TGTGCCAGCAGTTACTCGACAGGGGGTTTCGATGAGCAGTTCTTC. Encoded protein: CASSYSTGGFDEQFF.

V gene TRBV6-1 combines with J gene TRBJ1-3; D is ambiguous. V was pared by 2 bases and J by 0 bases, with 5 bases between. There are 14 residues in the CDR3. CDR1 and CDR2 from the germline V gene are MNHNS and SASEGT. In DNA form, the CDR3 reads TGTGCCAGCAGTGAATCCCTCTCTGGAAACACCATATATTTT. The encoded protein is CASSESLSGNTIYF.

The CDR3 nucleotides read TGTGCCAGCAGCCTACAGGGGCTCCACACCGGGGAGCTGTTTTTT. This sequence encodes CASSLQGLHTGELFF. The chain recombines TRBV7-3 with TRBJ2-2; TRBD1 matches at 7 bases. CDR1 SGHTA and CDR2 FQGTGA come from the germline V gene. The CDR3 consists of 15 residues. V shed 5 bases, J shed 3 bases, and the junction held 6 bases outside the gene matches.

This clone was observed a handful of times. The J gene is TRBJ2-1, the V gene TRBV2; perhaps TRBD1 as D (5 bases). Trimming stripped 6 bases from V and 0 bases from J, with 12 bases between. This CDR3 region has 15 residues. The germline V gene encodes CDR1 SNHLY and CDR2 FYNNEI. DNA for the CDR3: TGTGCCAGCAGAGTACAGGAGAGCTCCTACAATGAGCAGTTCTTC. Its translation: CASRVQESSYNEQFF. Filled out from reference TRBV2 and TRBJ2-1, the complete variable domain reads EPEVTQTPSHQVTQMGQEVILRCVPISNHLYFYWYRQILGQKVEFLVSFYNNEISEKSEIFDDQFSVERPDGSNFTLKIRSTKLEDSAMYFCASRVQESSYNEQFFGPGTRLTVL.

V and J are TRBV27 and TRBJ1-5, with 7 bases aligning to TRBD1. Germline V CDR1 and CDR2: MNHEY, SMNVEV (reference sequence). The CDR3 totals 15 residues. Losses at the gene ends were 7 bases for V and 3 bases for J; bases not matched to a gene: 9. DNA of the CDR3: TGTGCCAGCACCCCAGGGGGTCAGCACAATCAGCCCCAGCATTTT. Translated: CASTPGGQHNQPQHF.

A single count supports this clone. The genes are TRBV28 and TRBJ2-1, with 16 bases matching TRBD2. V dropped 6 bases and J dropped 6; count of bases not matched to a gene: 8. This CDR3 has 17 amino acids. Germline V gene lookup returns CDR1 MDHEN and CDR2 SYDVKM. The CDR3 nucleotides are TGTGCCAGCAGACTGAAGGGACTAGCGGGAGGGCCCAATGAGCAGTTCTTC. Translation: CASRLKGLAGGPNEQFF.

Of note for this clone: An end of the junction differs from the germline gene, which may be a read error. J is TRBJ2-2 and V is TRBV7-9; 11 bases align to TRBD1. The CDR3 has 16 residues. From germline, CDR1 is SEHNR and CDR2 FQNEAQ (reference sequence). The CDR3 region is CASSLGQGAKTGELFF. Here the CDR3 DNA reads TGTGCCAGCAGCCTCGGACAGGGGGCGAAAACCGGGGAGCTGTTTTTT.

The chain uses TRBV7-9 and TRBJ2-1, with 10 bases matching TRBD2. V was pared by 4 bases and J by 5 bases, with 2 bases of the junction left unmatched. Germline V CDR1 and CDR2: SEHNR, FQNEAQ (reference sequence). This CDR3 spans 14 amino acids. The chain's CDR3 is CASSSGLANNEQFF. In DNA form, the CDR3 reads TGTGCCAGCAGCTCGGGACTAGCGAACAATGAGCAGTTCTTC.

The chain has TRBV5-4 and TRBJ2-1; 8 positions match TRBD2. Germline CDR1 and CDR2: SGHNT and YYREEE (reference sequence). The CDR3 extends over 14 amino acids. The V and J ends lost 3 bases and 8 bases, in that order; junction bases with no gene match: 7. The CDR3 DNA follows: TGTGCCAGCAGCTCGGGACTAGTGGTGTATGAGCAGTTCTTC. As protein: CASSSGLVVYEQFF.

The V gene is TRBV19, the J gene TRBJ1-5; D is perhaps TRBD1 (5 bases). The germline gives CDR1 LNHDA, CDR2 SQIVND (reference sequence). The V gene lost 6 bases and the J gene lost 0 bases, with 12 bases spanning the gap. This CDR3 region has 15 residues. Here the CDR3 reads CASRFGAVSNQPQHF. CDR3 bases: TGTGCCAGTAGATTTGGGGCGGTTAGCAATCAGCCCCAGCATTTT.

The chain carries TRBV5-6 and TRBJ1-5; 7 nucleotides line up with TRBD1. CDR3 length equals 15 residues. The germline CDR1 and CDR2 sequences are SGHDT and YYEEEE. The ends lost 3 bases at V and 2 bases at J; junction bases unmatched: 5. The CDR3 region has the DNA TGTGCCAGCAGCTACACTGGACAGGGCAATCAGCCCCAGCATTTT. Protein sequence: CASSYTGQGNQPQHF.

The rearrangement uses TRBV7-2 and TRBJ2-7, with D perhaps matching TRBD2 (5 bases). The CDR3 sequence is 14 residues long. The V gene's germline CDR1 is SGHTA and CDR2 FQGNSA. Trimming took off 1 base at V and 5 bases at J, with 12 bases between the two ends. CDR3 region: CASSLDRLANEQYF. The CDR3 DNA follows: TGTGCCAGCAGCTTAGACCGTTTAGCGAACGAGCAGTACTTC.

This sequence joins TRBV25-1 and TRBJ1-6; 9 nucleotides match TRBD1. The CDR3 consists of 14 residues. The germline CDR1 and CDR2 sequences are MGHDK and SYGVNS. V shed 8 bases and J 10 bases; nucleotides not matched to a gene: 9. CDR3 sequence (DNA): TGTGCCAGCGGCCAACAGGGGGCTGGATCACCCCTCCACTTT. It encodes CASGQQGAGSPLHF.

This clone is a singleton in its sample. The chain carries TRBV9 and TRBJ2-1, with D possibly matching TRBD1 (6 bases). Germline values: CDR1 SGDLS, CDR2 YYNGEE. The CDR3 is 14 amino acids. V lost 6 bases and J 8 bases, leaving 18 bases between the germline ends. The CDR3 coding sequence is TGTGCCAGCAACAGGGATACCTCAAGCGATGAGCAGTTCTTC. Encoded protein: CASNRDTSSDEQFF.

The chain couples TRBV7-9 to TRBJ1-1; 7 bases map to TRBD1. This CDR3 has 13 residues. V trimming: 3 bases; J trimming: 4 bases; junction bases outside the gene matches: 2. The germline V gene has CDR1 SEHNR and CDR2 FQNEAQ (reference sequence). CDR3: CASSFQGGTEAFF. As DNA, the CDR3 is TGTGCCAGCAGCTTCCAGGGGGGCACTGAAGCTTTCTTT.

The genes are TRBV3-1 (or the pseudogene TRBV3-2) and TRBJ1-2, with 9 nucleotides matching TRBD1. Losses at the gene ends were 2 bases for V and 6 bases for J; bases not matched to a gene: 7. The CDR3 is made up of 15 amino acids. Per germline, CDR1 LGHDT and CDR2 YNNKEL (reference sequence). CDR3 protein: CASSQNGGQGNGYTF. The CDR3, as DNA: TGTGCCAGCAGCCAAAACGGGGGACAGGGAAATGGCTACACCTTC.

The rearrangement uses TRBV29-1 and TRBJ2-1, with D hard to call. Germline loops: CDR1 SQVTM, CDR2 ANQGSEA. The CDR3 consists of 11 residues. The germline V and J ends were trimmed by 3 bases and 5 bases, with 5 bases remaining between them. Here the CDR3 reads CSVDRDNEQFF. The CDR3 nucleotides are TGCAGCGTTGATCGAGACAATGAGCAGTTCTTC.

The chain has TRBV27 and TRBJ2-7; 8 bases map to TRBD2. Germline CDR1 is MNHEY and CDR2 is SMNVEV (reference sequence). The CDR3 consists of 13 residues. With V trimmed by 5 bases and J by 5 bases, 5 bases remained unmatched. The CDR3 protein is CASSLGLADEQYF. In DNA, the CDR3 is TGTGCCAGCAGTCTAGGACTAGCCGACGAGCAGTACTTC.

The chain has TRBV2 and TRBJ1-2, with 10 nucleotides matching TRBD1. V shed 2 bases, J shed 6 bases, and the junction held 6 bases outside the gene matches. Germline lookup yields CDR1 SNHLY and CDR2 FYNNEI. This CDR3 contains 15 residues. The CDR3 loop is CASSERGQGSHGYTF. The CDR3 bases are TGTGCCAGCAGTGAACGGGGACAGGGGTCCCATGGCTACACCTTC.

This clone has a single count. This may be a read error, as it is one base from a much larger clone. The rearrangement links TRBV5-1 to TRBJ2-7, with TRBD1 matching over 8 bases. The length of the CDR3 is 14 residues. V was clipped by 4 bases and J by 0 bases; unmatched bases: 3. Germline loops: CDR1 SGHRS, CDR2 YFSETQ. CDR3: CASSAGTGSYEQYF. The DNA of the CDR3 is TGCGCCAGCAGCGCCGGGACAGGCTCCTACGAGCAGTACTTC. The full variable domain, its missing parts supplied by reference TRBV5-1 and TRBJ2-7, is KAGVTQTPRYLIKTRGQQVTLSCSPISGHRSVSWYQQTPGQGLQFLFEYFSETQRNKGNFPGRFSGRQFSNSRSEMNVSTLELGDSALYLCASSAGTGSYEQYFGPGTRLTVT.

This chain connects TRBV7-9 to TRBJ2-1; 10 bases are a match to TRBD1. The CDR3 loop spans 16 amino acids. Germline CDR1 reads SEHNR; CDR2 reads FQNEAQ (reference sequence). V was pared by 5 bases and J by 7 bases, with 11 bases of the junction left unmatched. The CDR3 is CASSQKPGQGRNEQFF. Here the CDR3 DNA reads TGTGCCAGCAGCCAAAAACCGGGACAGGGGCGGAATGAGCAGTTCTTC.

J is TRBJ1-4 and V is TRBV6-6; the D is unclear. The CDR3 length is 13 residues. CDR1 is MNHNY and CDR2 is SVGAGI in the germline V gene (reference sequence). Trimming left V 0 bases short and J 8 bases short, with 7 bases between. CDR3 in amino acids: CASSYSGGEKLFF. The CDR3 DNA reads TGTGCCAGCAGTTACTCGGGAGGAGAAAAACTGTTTTTT.

The V call is TRBV23-1, the J call TRBJ2-6, with 9 bases that match TRBD1. TRBV23-1 is marked as an open reading frame, function uncertain. V trimming: 6 bases; J trimming: 3 bases; junction bases outside the gene matches: 12. The CDR3 contains 18 residues. The CDR3 DNA follows: TGCGCCAGCAGCCGGGACAGGGACGCCCCTTGTGGGGCCAACGTCCTGACTTTC. Translated: CASSRDRDAPCGANVLTF.

This clone was seen just once. The chain couples TRBV5-8 to TRBJ2-4; weak D call: TRBD2 (6 bases). V lost 1 base, J lost 4 bases, and 18 bases lay in between. CDR1 and CDR2 (germline): SGHTS, YDEGEE. The CDR3 runs to 17 residues. DNA of the CDR3: TGTGCCAGCAGCTTGAGGAGGGCCCTCGGCAGTAAAAACATTCAGTACTTC. Translated: CASSLRRALGSKNIQYF.

In its sample, this clone was seen a few times. The chain couples TRBV10-1 to TRBJ1-2; tentative D call: TRBD1 (6 bases). The V gene's germline CDR1 is WNHNN and CDR2 SYGVQD (reference sequence). The length of the CDR3 is 13 residues. Trimming stripped 5 bases from V and 8 bases from J, with 15 bases between. This chain's CDR3 is CASSPDRRGGYTF. In DNA form, the CDR3 reads TGCGCCAGCAGTCCGGACAGAAGGGGCGGCTACACCTTC.

The rearrangement uses TRBV11-2 and TRBJ2-2; unclear D gene. Germline loops: CDR1 SGHAT, CDR2 FQNNGV. Trimming removed 5 bases from V and 7 bases from J, with 11 bases in between. The CDR3 runs to 13 residues. DNA of the CDR3: TGTGCCAGCAGCCCATCGGGTGTCGGGGAGCTGTTTTTT. It codes for CASSPSGVGELFF.